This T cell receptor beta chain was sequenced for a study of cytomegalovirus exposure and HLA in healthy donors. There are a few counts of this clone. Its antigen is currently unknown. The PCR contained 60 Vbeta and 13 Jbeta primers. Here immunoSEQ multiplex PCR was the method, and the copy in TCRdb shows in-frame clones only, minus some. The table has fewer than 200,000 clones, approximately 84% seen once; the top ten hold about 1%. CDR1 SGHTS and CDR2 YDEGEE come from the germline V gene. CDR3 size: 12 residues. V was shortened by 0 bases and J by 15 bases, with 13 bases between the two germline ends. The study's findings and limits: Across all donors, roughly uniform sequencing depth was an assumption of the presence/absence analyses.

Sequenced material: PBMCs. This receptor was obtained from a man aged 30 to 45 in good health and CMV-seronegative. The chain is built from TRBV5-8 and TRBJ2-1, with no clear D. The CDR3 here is CASSLVGPFPFF. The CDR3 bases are TGTGCCAGCAGCTTGGTGGGCCCATTCCCGTTCTTC.